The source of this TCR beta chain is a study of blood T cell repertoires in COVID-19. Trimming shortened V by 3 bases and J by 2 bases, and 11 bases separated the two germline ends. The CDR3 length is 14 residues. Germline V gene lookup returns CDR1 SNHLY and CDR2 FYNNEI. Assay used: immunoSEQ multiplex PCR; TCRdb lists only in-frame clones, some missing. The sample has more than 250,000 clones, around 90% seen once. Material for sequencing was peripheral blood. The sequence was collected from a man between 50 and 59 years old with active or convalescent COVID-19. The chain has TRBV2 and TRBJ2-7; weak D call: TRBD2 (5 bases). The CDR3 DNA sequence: TGTGCCAGCAGTGACGGGAACGGGCCCTACGAGCAGTACTTC. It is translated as CASSDGNGPYEQYF.